This T cell receptor (beta chain) was captured in a study of human T cells and chemical hapten exposure. In germline, CDR1 is SGHRS, CDR2 YFSETQ. V dropped 3 bases and J dropped 4 bases, with 13 bases sitting between them. The CDR3 is 14 residues long. TCRdb reprocessed the RACE reads with MiXCR, giving one entry per CDR3 protein. The sample shows a few hundred thousand distinct CDR3 sequences, just under 8% of them seen only once. Time point meaning: pre-sensitization, week 0. Treatment meaning: therapeutic diphenylcyclopropenone sensitization with weekly scalp DPC. This TCR derives from a man in his late teens or twenties with alopecia areata. Some clones in this sample may be carry-over from other donors' samples. The chain carries TRBV5-1 and TRBJ1-1, with D possibly TRBD1 on 6 matching bases. Here the sequenced sample was whole blood, taken in connection with sensitization to the hapten diphenylcyclopropenone (DPC). CDR3 amino acids: CASSSGQLGTEAFF. CDR3 DNA sequence: TGCGCCAGCAGCTCTGGACAGTTGGGCACTGAAGCTTTCTTT.